A selection of T cell receptor beta chains follows, all from one sample in a study of Graves' ophthalmopathy and Graves' hyperthyroidism. MiXCR was run by TCRdb on the multiplex PCR reads, yielding one entry per CDR3 protein. The sample gives 600,000 to 650,000 distinct CDR3 sequences, about a fifth of which show up once; more than 5.5% is in the top ten. Material for sequencing was peripheral blood. All receptors come from a woman aged 18-29 years with stable Graves' hyperthyroidism. Some clones in this sample may be carry-over from other donors' samples. CDR3s include the opening cysteine and the closing phenylalanine or tryptophan. Each record gives: CDR3 length, V gene, J gene, clone size, D gene, CDR3 protein, CDR3 DNA. The D gene is left open where the match is weak. Some rows mark clone size as missing; the rest say once, few, many or name a class of expanded clone.

cdr3_length: 14; v_call: TRBV12-3/TRBV12-4; j_call: TRBJ2-7; clone_size: few; d_call: -; cdr3_aa: CASSLTNSPLEQYF; cdr3_nt: TGTGCCAGCAGCCTGACAAACTCCCCCCTCGAGCAGTACTTC
cdr3_length: 14; v_call: TRBV7-6; j_call: TRBJ1-6; clone_size: many; d_call: -; cdr3_aa: CASSLAGEVSPLHF; cdr3_nt: TGTGCCAGCAGCTTAGCGGGGGAGGTATCACCCCTCCACTTT
cdr3_length: 13; v_call: TRBV11-1; j_call: TRBJ2-1; clone_size: -; d_call: -; cdr3_aa: CASSLGRGNEQFF; cdr3_nt: TGTGCCAGCAGCTTGGGTCGGGGTAATGAGCAGTTCTTC
cdr3_length: 14; v_call: TRBV6-5; j_call: TRBJ2-7; clone_size: many; d_call: -; cdr3_aa: CASSYSKGLGEQYF; cdr3_nt: TGTGCCAGCAGTTACTCGAAGGGCCTTGGGGAGCAGTACTTC
cdr3_length: 14; v_call: TRBV12-3/TRBV12-4; j_call: TRBJ1-5; clone_size: -; d_call: -; cdr3_aa: CASAIQGSNQPQHF; cdr3_nt: TGTGCCAGCGCGATTCAGGGCAGCAATCAGCCCCAGCATTTT
cdr3_length: 13; v_call: TRBV7-2; j_call: TRBJ2-5; clone_size: -; d_call: -; cdr3_aa: CASSYARRGTQYF; cdr3_nt: TGTGCCAGCAGCTACGCACGCCGGGGGACCCAGTACTTC
cdr3_length: 14; v_call: TRBV5-1; j_call: TRBJ2-7; clone_size: many; d_call: -; cdr3_aa: CASRAGRREYEQYF; cdr3_nt: TGCGCCAGCAGGGCGGGTCGAAGGGAGTACGAGCAGTACTTC
cdr3_length: 14; v_call: TRBV12-3/TRBV12-4; j_call: TRBJ2-5; clone_size: many; d_call: TRBD2; cdr3_aa: CASSLSGTGETQYF; cdr3_nt: TGTGCCAGCAGTTTGAGCGGGACCGGGGAGACCCAGTACTTC
cdr3_length: 19; v_call: TRBV25-1; j_call: TRBJ1-3; clone_size: -; d_call: TRBD1; cdr3_aa: CASSDGQGVITSSGNTIYF; cdr3_nt: TGTGCCAGCAGTGACGGACAGGGGGTTATCACCTCGTCTGGAAACACCATATATTTT
cdr3_length: 13; v_call: TRBV11-2; j_call: TRBJ2-7; clone_size: once; d_call: -; cdr3_aa: CASSYGTELEQYF; cdr3_nt: TGTGCCAGCAGTTACGGGACCGAGCTGGAGCAGTACTTC
cdr3_length: 13; v_call: TRBV7-2; j_call: TRBJ2-4; clone_size: many; d_call: -; cdr3_aa: CASSLGVGNIKYF; cdr3_nt: TGTGCCAGCAGCTTAGGAGTGGGGAACATTAAGTACTTC
cdr3_length: 16; v_call: TRBV7-3; j_call: TRBJ2-2; clone_size: many; d_call: TRBD1; cdr3_aa: CASSLRTGANTGELFF; cdr3_nt: TGTGCCAGCAGCTTAAGGACAGGGGCGAACACCGGGGAGCTGTTTTTT
cdr3_length: 14; v_call: TRBV7-2; j_call: TRBJ2-7; clone_size: many; d_call: TRBD1; cdr3_aa: CASSATTGGYEQYF; cdr3_nt: TGTGCCAGCAGCGCGACGACAGGGGGCTACGAGCAGTACTTC
cdr3_length: 13; v_call: TRBV3-1; j_call: TRBJ2-5; clone_size: many; d_call: TRBD2; cdr3_aa: CASSKTSGETQYF; cdr3_nt: TGTGCCAGCAGCAAGACTAGCGGGGAGACCCAGTACTTC
cdr3_length: 16; v_call: TRBV12-3/TRBV12-4; j_call: TRBJ1-6; clone_size: -; d_call: -; cdr3_aa: CASSPVGPLYDSPLHF; cdr3_nt: TGTGCCAGCAGCCCCGTGGGTCCCCTCTACGATTCACCCCTCCACTTT
cdr3_length: 15; v_call: TRBV10-3; j_call: TRBJ2-6; clone_size: many; d_call: -; cdr3_aa: CASQGENSGANVLTF; cdr3_nt: TGTGCCAGTCAGGGCGAAAACTCTGGGGCCAACGTCCTGACTTTC
cdr3_length: 16; v_call: TRBV25-1; j_call: TRBJ2-5; clone_size: -; d_call: -; cdr3_aa: CASSESGGLYQETKYF; cdr3_nt: TGTGCCAGCAGTGAATCGGGCGGTCTGTACCAAGAGACCAAGTACTTC
cdr3_length: 8; v_call: TRBV29-1; j_call: TRBJ1-1; clone_size: many; d_call: -; cdr3_aa: CSPNTILF; cdr3_nt: TGCAGCCCCAATACCATCCTCTTT
cdr3_length: 14; v_call: TRBV2; j_call: TRBJ1-1; clone_size: many; d_call: TRBD1; cdr3_aa: CASSEWTGSTEAFF; cdr3_nt: TGTGCCAGCAGTGAATGGACAGGGAGCACTGAAGCTTTCTTT
cdr3_length: 15; v_call: TRBV7-9; j_call: TRBJ1-1; clone_size: many; d_call: TRBD1; cdr3_aa: CASSSTGTGRTEAFF; cdr3_nt: TGTGCCAGCAGCTCAACCGGGACAGGGAGGACTGAAGCTTTCTTT
cdr3_length: 16; v_call: TRBV28; j_call: TRBJ1-6; clone_size: many; d_call: -; cdr3_aa: CASSLRLGGGYSPLHF; cdr3_nt: TGTGCCAGCAGTCTGAGATTGGGAGGGGGGTATTCACCCCTCCACTTT
cdr3_length: 15; v_call: TRBV6-5; j_call: TRBJ1-5; clone_size: -; d_call: TRBD1; cdr3_aa: CASSTRTGSNQPQHF; cdr3_nt: TGTGCCAGCAGTACTAGGACAGGGAGCAATCAGCCCCAGCATTTT
cdr3_length: 18; v_call: TRBV7-6; j_call: TRBJ1-1; clone_size: -; d_call: -; cdr3_aa: CASSFIRGTASHFPEAFF; cdr3_nt: TGTGCCAGCAGTTTCATCCGGGGCACAGCCTCTCATTTTCCTGAAGCTTTCTTT
cdr3_length: 14; v_call: TRBV7-3; j_call: TRBJ2-7; clone_size: -; d_call: TRBD2; cdr3_aa: CASSKGLAVGEQYF; cdr3_nt: TGTGCCAGCAGCAAAGGACTAGCGGTGGGGGAGCAGTACTTC
cdr3_length: 13; v_call: TRBV28; j_call: TRBJ1-2; clone_size: many; d_call: -; cdr3_aa: CASSFEGVRGYTF; cdr3_nt: TGTGCCAGCAGCTTTGAGGGGGTTCGTGGCTACACCTTC
cdr3_length: 13; v_call: TRBV20-1; j_call: TRBJ2-7; clone_size: -; d_call: -; cdr3_aa: CSARGPSEYEQYF; cdr3_nt: TGCAGTGCTAGGGGGCCTTCGGAGTACGAGCAGTACTTC
cdr3_length: 14; v_call: TRBV7-2; j_call: TRBJ2-7; clone_size: -; d_call: TRBD2; cdr3_aa: CASSERDYSYEQYF; cdr3_nt: TGTGCCAGCAGCGAACGGGACTACTCCTACGAGCAGTACTTC
cdr3_length: 13; v_call: TRBV30; j_call: TRBJ1-6; clone_size: many; d_call: -; cdr3_aa: CAWSVQGGSPLHF; cdr3_nt: TGTGCCTGGAGTGTCCAAGGGGGTTCACCCCTCCACTTT
cdr3_length: 13; v_call: TRBV6-1; j_call: TRBJ2-7; clone_size: -; d_call: -; cdr3_aa: CASRRGGDYEQYF; cdr3_nt: TGTGCCAGCAGGCGAGGGGGAGACTACGAGCAGTACTTC
cdr3_length: 13; v_call: TRBV12-3/TRBV12-4; j_call: TRBJ1-5; clone_size: many; d_call: TRBD1; cdr3_aa: CASTDRVNQPQHF; cdr3_nt: TGTGCCAGCACCGACAGGGTCAATCAGCCCCAGCATTTT
cdr3_length: 13; v_call: TRBV10-3; j_call: TRBJ1-6; clone_size: -; d_call: -; cdr3_aa: CAISEVSNSPLHF; cdr3_nt: TGTGCCATCAGTGAGGTCTCTAATTCACCCCTCCACTTT
cdr3_length: 14; v_call: TRBV19; j_call: TRBJ2-5; clone_size: -; d_call: -; cdr3_aa: CASSMRTDKETQYF; cdr3_nt: TGTGCCAGTAGTATGCGGACAGATAAAGAGACCCAGTACTTC
cdr3_length: 14; v_call: TRBV29-1; j_call: TRBJ1-3; clone_size: -; d_call: -; cdr3_aa: CSVQTGISGNTIYF; cdr3_nt: TGCAGCGTACAAACTGGAATCTCTGGAAACACCATATATTTT
cdr3_length: 14; v_call: TRBV2; j_call: TRBJ2-5; clone_size: many; d_call: -; cdr3_aa: CASSEEAVQETQYF; cdr3_nt: TGTGCCAGCAGTGAGGAAGCGGTGCAAGAGACCCAGTACTTC
cdr3_length: 16; v_call: TRBV28; j_call: TRBJ2-7; clone_size: many; d_call: -; cdr3_aa: CASSSPGRPSSYEQYF; cdr3_nt: TGTGCCAGCAGTTCCCCCGGCAGGCCCAGCTCCTACGAGCAGTACTTC
cdr3_length: 14; v_call: TRBV12-3/TRBV12-4; j_call: TRBJ1-6; clone_size: -; d_call: -; cdr3_aa: CASSPRGSGSPLHF; cdr3_nt: TGTGCCAGCAGCCCAAGAGGGTCGGGTTCACCCCTCCACTTT
cdr3_length: 19; v_call: TRBV28; j_call: TRBJ2-6; clone_size: once; d_call: TRBD1; cdr3_aa: CASSTPDRGLFSGANVLTF; cdr3_nt: TGTGCCAGCAGTACCCCGGACAGGGGGCTTTTCTCTGGGGCCAACGTCCTGACTTTC
cdr3_length: 13; v_call: TRBV30; j_call: TRBJ1-5; clone_size: few; d_call: -; cdr3_aa: CAWNAGIGQPQHF; cdr3_nt: TGTGCCTGGAATGCGGGTATTGGACAGCCCCAGCATTTT
cdr3_length: 14; v_call: TRBV20-1; j_call: TRBJ1-3; clone_size: -; d_call: -; cdr3_aa: CSASRGGVGNTIYF; cdr3_nt: TGCAGTGCTAGCAGAGGAGGGGTTGGAAACACCATATATTTT
cdr3_length: 14; v_call: TRBV3-1; j_call: TRBJ1-2; clone_size: few; d_call: TRBD1; cdr3_aa: CASSPPDRVGGYTF; cdr3_nt: TGTGCCAGCAGCCCACCGGACAGGGTGGGTGGCTACACCTTC
cdr3_length: 13; v_call: TRBV12-3/TRBV12-4; j_call: TRBJ2-7; clone_size: many; d_call: -; cdr3_aa: CASSSHTPYEQYF; cdr3_nt: TGTGCCAGCAGTTCCCACACCCCGTACGAGCAGTACTTC
cdr3_length: 17; v_call: TRBV6-2/TRBV6-3; j_call: TRBJ1-1; clone_size: many; d_call: TRBD1; cdr3_aa: CASSYSWDRVTDTEAFF; cdr3_nt: TGTGCCAGCAGTTACTCTTGGGACAGGGTTACGGACACTGAAGCTTTCTTT
cdr3_length: 15; v_call: TRBV6-1; j_call: TRBJ1-5; clone_size: few; d_call: -; cdr3_aa: CASSLGPDVNQPQHF; cdr3_nt: TGTGCCAGCAGTCTTGGACCGGATGTCAATCAGCCCCAGCATTTT
cdr3_length: 18; v_call: TRBV5-1; j_call: TRBJ1-5; clone_size: many; d_call: TRBD1; cdr3_aa: CASSLEDRTGPYNQPQHF; cdr3_nt: TGCGCCAGCAGCTTGGAGGATCGGACAGGACCCTACAATCAGCCCCAGCATTTT
cdr3_length: 16; v_call: TRBV6-1; j_call: TRBJ1-1; clone_size: -; d_call: -; cdr3_aa: CASSETLQSGGTEAFF; cdr3_nt: TGTGCCAGCAGCGAAACCCTTCAGTCGGGGGGGACTGAAGCTTTCTTT
cdr3_length: 14; v_call: TRBV28; j_call: TRBJ1-6; clone_size: many; d_call: -; cdr3_aa: CASSLRQLIGEIHF; cdr3_nt: TGTGCCAGCAGTTTAAGACAGCTAATCGGAGAAATCCACTTT
cdr3_length: 14; v_call: TRBV4-1; j_call: TRBJ2-7; clone_size: many; d_call: -; cdr3_aa: CASSQVYGGHEQYF; cdr3_nt: TGCGCCAGCAGCCAAGTTTACGGGGGCCACGAGCAGTACTTC
cdr3_length: 14; v_call: TRBV28; j_call: TRBJ1-2; clone_size: -; d_call: -; cdr3_aa: CASRPPGRHYGYTF; cdr3_nt: TGTGCCAGCAGACCACCGGGACGGCACTATGGCTACACCTTC
cdr3_length: 16; v_call: TRBV30; j_call: TRBJ2-2; clone_size: -; d_call: TRBD1; cdr3_aa: CAWSEGQGARTGELFF; cdr3_nt: TGTGCCTGGAGTGAAGGACAGGGGGCGCGAACCGGGGAGCTGTTTTTT
cdr3_length: 15; v_call: TRBV5-1; j_call: TRBJ1-1; clone_size: once; d_call: -; cdr3_aa: CASSLYPPGATEAFF; cdr3_nt: TGCGCCAGCAGCTTGTACCCTCCAGGGGCCACTGAAGCTTTCTTT
cdr3_length: 15; v_call: TRBV28; j_call: TRBJ2-2; clone_size: many; d_call: -; cdr3_aa: CASTTAGVGTGELFF; cdr3_nt: TGTGCCAGCACTACTGCAGGGGTCGGTACCGGGGAGCTGTTTTTT
cdr3_length: 14; v_call: TRBV10-3; j_call: TRBJ1-1; clone_size: many; d_call: -; cdr3_aa: CAIAGGAREAEAFF; cdr3_nt: TGTGCCATCGCAGGTGGGGCGAGGGAAGCTGAAGCTTTCTTT
cdr3_length: 16; v_call: TRBV12-3/TRBV12-4; j_call: TRBJ1-5; clone_size: -; d_call: -; cdr3_aa: CASSYKGLVSNQPQHF; cdr3_nt: TGTGCCAGCAGCTATAAGGGTCTTGTTAGCAATCAGCCCCAGCATTTT